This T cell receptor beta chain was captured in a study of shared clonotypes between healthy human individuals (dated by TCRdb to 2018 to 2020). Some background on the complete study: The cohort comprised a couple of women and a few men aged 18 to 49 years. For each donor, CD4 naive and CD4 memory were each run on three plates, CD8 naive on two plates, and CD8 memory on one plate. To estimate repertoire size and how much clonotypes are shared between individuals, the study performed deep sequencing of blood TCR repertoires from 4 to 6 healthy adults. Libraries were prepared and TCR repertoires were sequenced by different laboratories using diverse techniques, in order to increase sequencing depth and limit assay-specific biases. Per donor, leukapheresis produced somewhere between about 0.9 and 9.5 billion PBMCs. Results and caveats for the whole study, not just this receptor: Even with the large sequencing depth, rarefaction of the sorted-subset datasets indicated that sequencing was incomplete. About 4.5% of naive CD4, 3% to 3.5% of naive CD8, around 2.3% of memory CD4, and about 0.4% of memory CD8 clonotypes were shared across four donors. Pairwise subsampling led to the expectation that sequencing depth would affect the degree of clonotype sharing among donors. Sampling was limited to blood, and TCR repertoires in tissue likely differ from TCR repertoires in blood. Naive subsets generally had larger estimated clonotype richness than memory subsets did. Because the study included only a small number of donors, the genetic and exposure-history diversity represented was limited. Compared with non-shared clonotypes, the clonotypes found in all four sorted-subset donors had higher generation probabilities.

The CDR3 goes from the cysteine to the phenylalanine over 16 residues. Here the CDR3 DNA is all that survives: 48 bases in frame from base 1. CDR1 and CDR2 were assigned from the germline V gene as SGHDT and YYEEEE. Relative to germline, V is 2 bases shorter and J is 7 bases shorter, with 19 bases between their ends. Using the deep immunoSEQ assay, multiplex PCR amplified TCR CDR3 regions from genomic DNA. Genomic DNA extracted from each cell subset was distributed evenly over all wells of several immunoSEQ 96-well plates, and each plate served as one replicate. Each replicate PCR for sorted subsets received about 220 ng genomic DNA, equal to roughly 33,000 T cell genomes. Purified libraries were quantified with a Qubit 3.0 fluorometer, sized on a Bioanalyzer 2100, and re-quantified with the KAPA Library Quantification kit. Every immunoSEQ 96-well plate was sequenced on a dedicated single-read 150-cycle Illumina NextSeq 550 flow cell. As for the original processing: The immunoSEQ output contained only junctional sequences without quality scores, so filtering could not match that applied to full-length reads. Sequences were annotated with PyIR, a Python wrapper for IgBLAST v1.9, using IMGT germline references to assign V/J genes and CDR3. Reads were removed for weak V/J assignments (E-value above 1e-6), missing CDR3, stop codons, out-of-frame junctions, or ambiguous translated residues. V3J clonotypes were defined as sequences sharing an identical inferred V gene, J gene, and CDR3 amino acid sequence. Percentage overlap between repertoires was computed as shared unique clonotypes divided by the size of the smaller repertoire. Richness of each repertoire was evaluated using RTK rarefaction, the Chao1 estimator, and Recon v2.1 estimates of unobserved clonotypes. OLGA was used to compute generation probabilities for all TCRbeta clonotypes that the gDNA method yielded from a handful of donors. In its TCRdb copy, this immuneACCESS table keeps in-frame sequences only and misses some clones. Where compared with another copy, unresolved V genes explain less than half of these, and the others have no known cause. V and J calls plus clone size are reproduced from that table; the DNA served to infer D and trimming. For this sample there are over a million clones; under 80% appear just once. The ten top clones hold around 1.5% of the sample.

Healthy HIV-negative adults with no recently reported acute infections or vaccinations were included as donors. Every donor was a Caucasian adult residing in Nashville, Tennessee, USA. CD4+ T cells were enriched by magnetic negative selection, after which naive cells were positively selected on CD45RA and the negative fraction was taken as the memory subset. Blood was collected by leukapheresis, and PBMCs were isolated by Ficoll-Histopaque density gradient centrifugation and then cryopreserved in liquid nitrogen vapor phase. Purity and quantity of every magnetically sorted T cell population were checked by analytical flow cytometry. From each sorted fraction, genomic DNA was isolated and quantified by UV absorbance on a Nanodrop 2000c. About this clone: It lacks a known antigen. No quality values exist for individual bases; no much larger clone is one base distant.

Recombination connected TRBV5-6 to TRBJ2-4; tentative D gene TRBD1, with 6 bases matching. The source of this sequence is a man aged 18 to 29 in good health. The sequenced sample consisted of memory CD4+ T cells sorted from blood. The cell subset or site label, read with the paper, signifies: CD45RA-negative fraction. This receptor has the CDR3 CASSFEAGAPGNIQYF. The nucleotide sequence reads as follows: TGTGCCAGCAGCTTTGAGGCAGGGGCCCCCGGGAACATTCAGTACTTC.